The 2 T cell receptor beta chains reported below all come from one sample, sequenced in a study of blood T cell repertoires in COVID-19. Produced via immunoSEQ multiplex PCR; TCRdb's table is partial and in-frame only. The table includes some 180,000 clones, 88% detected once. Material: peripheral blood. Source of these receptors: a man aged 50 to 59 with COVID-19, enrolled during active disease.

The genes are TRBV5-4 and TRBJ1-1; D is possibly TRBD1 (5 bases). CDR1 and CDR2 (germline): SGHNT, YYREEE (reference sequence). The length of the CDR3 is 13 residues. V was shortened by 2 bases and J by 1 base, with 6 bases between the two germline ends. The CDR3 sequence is CASSFQGNTEAFF. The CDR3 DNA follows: TGTGCCAGCAGCTTCCAGGGGAACACTGAAGCTTTCTTT.

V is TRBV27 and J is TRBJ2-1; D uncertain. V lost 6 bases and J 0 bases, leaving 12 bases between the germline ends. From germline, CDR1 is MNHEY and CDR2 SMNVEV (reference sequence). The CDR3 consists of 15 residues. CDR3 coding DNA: TGTGCCAGCAGCTCCACAGCAGCCTCCTACAATGAGCAGTTCTTC. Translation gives CASSSTAASYNEQFF.